The 5 T cell receptor beta chains reported below all come from one sample, sequenced in a study of blood T cell repertoires in COVID-19. The method was immunoSEQ multiplex PCR; TCRdb's version includes in-frame clones alone and lacks a portion of them. The table has 150,000 to 200,000 clones, over 80% seen once; the top ten hold about 3.9%. The source material was peripheral blood. The receptors originated from an older woman who had recovered from COVID-19.

V gene TRBV28 combines with J gene TRBJ1-5, with D unresolved. Trimming took off 6 bases at V and 5 bases at J, with 14 bases between the two ends. Germline V CDR1 and CDR2: MDHEN, SYDVKM. This CDR3 region has 14 residues. CDR3 DNA: TGTGCCAGCAGCCAAGCATACAGACATCAGCCCCAGCATTTT. Amino acid sequence: CASSQAYRHQPQHF. The complete variable domain, with remaining parts taken from reference TRBV28 and TRBJ1-5, reads DVKVTQSSRYLVKRTGEKVFLECVQDMDHENMFWYRQDPGLGLRLIYFSYDVKMKEKGDIPEGYSVSREKKERFSLILESASTNQTSMYLCASSQAYRHQPQHFGDGTRLSIL.

J is TRBJ2-7 and V is TRBV3-1 (or the pseudogene TRBV3-2), with D tentatively TRBD1 (6 bases). The V end lost 1 base, the J end lost 2 bases, and 9 bases lay between the germline ends. Looked up from germline, CDR1 is LGHDT and CDR2 is YNNKEL (reference sequence). This CDR3 spans 14 amino acids. CDR3 loop: CASSQGRTAYEQYF. The CDR3 nucleotides are TGTGCCAGCAGCCAAGGAAGGACAGCCTACGAGCAGTACTTC.

The chain recombines TRBV5-1 with TRBJ1-2; no clear D. Trimming stripped 10 bases from V and 0 bases from J, with 16 bases between. The CDR3 covers 14 residues. Germline-derived CDR1 and CDR2 are SGHRS and YFSETQ. Written as DNA, the CDR3 is TGCGCCGGCTACCTCGCCGGAGCTAACTATGGCTACACCTTC. Its protein product is CAGYLAGANYGYTF.

The CDR3 coding sequence is TGTGCCAGCAGTCCCAGTGGCACAGATACGCAGTATTTT. The encoded protein is CASSPSGTDTQYF. This rearrangement joins TRBV6-5 to TRBJ2-3; D not certain. In germline, CDR1 is MNHEY, CDR2 SVGAGI. The CDR3 length is 13 residues. Trimming shortened V by 5 bases and J by 1 base, and 7 bases separated the two germline ends.

This chain joins TRBV19 and TRBJ2-5; D may be TRBD1 (6 bases). This CDR3 region has 13 residues. Trimming removed 6 bases from V and 0 bases from J, with 8 bases in between. Per germline, CDR1 LNHDA and CDR2 SQIVND (reference sequence). CDR3 residues: CASRGQDQETQYF. CDR3 bases: TGTGCCAGTAGGGGACAAGACCAAGAGACCCAGTACTTC.